A selection of T cell receptor beta chains follows, all from one sample in a study of T-cell memory formation after mild COVID-19. TCRdb independently ran MiXCR on the 5' RACE reads; one entry per CDR3 protein. The sample holds about 40,000 distinct CDR3 sequences, over 10% seen once. The specimen sequenced was PBMCs or a T cell subset sorted from them (not recorded which). The source is a man aged 18 to 35 who had mild COVID-19 (a few samples of this study predate the infection). Cell type and time point are not known. The CDR3 runs from the conserved cysteine through the conserved F or W. D genes are given only for firm matches. Part of the rows lack a size; the others show once, few, many or a class for expanded clones.

D: TRBD2
J: TRBJ2-5
size: .
V: TRBV12-3/TRBV12-4
CDR3: CASSWRRLALGTQYF
DNA: TGTGCCAGCAGTTGGCGGCGACTAGCGCTAGGGACCCAGTACTTC

D: TRBD1
J: TRBJ1-2
size: many
V: TRBV7-2
CDR3: CASSPWDRAGYTF
DNA: TGTGCCAGCAGCCCCTGGGACAGGGCCGGCTACACCTTC

D: .
J: TRBJ2-1
size: few
V: TRBV6-2/TRBV6-3
CDR3: CASNGLGSNEQFF
DNA: TGTGCCAGCAACGGACTCGGTTCCAATGAGCAGTTCTTC

D: .
J: TRBJ1-4
size: few
V: TRBV23-1
CDR3: CASSEKLFF
DNA: TGCGCCAGCAGTGAAAAACTGTTTTTT

D: .
J: TRBJ2-1
size: many
V: TRBV6-4
CDR3: CASSLTGTNNEQFF
DNA: TGTGCCAGCAGTCTTACCGGGACCAACAATGAGCAGTTCTTC

D: .
J: TRBJ2-4
size: .
V: TRBV2
CDR3: CASSELEVKNIQYF
DNA: TGTGCCAGCAGTGAATTGGAGGTCAAAAACATTCAGTACTTC

D: TRBD1
J: TRBJ1-2
size: many
V: TRBV12-3/TRBV12-4
CDR3: CASGDRGEGRMDGYTF
DNA: TGTGCCAGCGGCGACAGGGGGGAGGGGAGAATGGATGGCTACACCTTC

D: .
J: TRBJ2-2
size: many
V: TRBV12-3/TRBV12-4
CDR3: CASSFYSGSNTGELFF
DNA: TGTGCCAGCAGTTTTTATAGTGGGTCGAACACCGGGGAGCTGTTTTTT

D: TRBD1
J: TRBJ2-1
size: .
V: TRBV6-2/TRBV6-3
CDR3: CASRTIQGSSYNEQFF
DNA: TGTGCCAGCAGAACGATACAGGGGAGCTCCTACAATGAGCAGTTCTTC

D: TRBD1
J: TRBJ1-4
size: many
V: TRBV27
CDR3: CASSSTLLGTGQKLFF
DNA: TGTGCCAGCAGTTCCACCCTTCTGGGGACAGGTCAGAAACTGTTTTTT

D: .
J: TRBJ2-5
size: many
V: TRBV11-2
CDR3: CASSPPAGGQETQYF
DNA: TGTGCCAGCAGCCCCCCCGCCGGGGGCCAAGAGACCCAGTACTTC

D: TRBD2
J: TRBJ2-1
size: many
V: TRBV20-1
CDR3: CSATLAGGQNEQFF
DNA: TGCAGTGCCACGCTAGCGGGGGGGCAGAACGAGCAGTTCTTC

D: .
J: TRBJ2-1
size: many
V: TRBV2
CDR3: CASSVYNEQFF
DNA: TGTGCCAGCAGTGTGTACAATGAGCAGTTCTTC

D: .
J: TRBJ2-1
size: many
V: TRBV29-1
CDR3: CSVALGVEGEQFF
DNA: TGCAGCGTTGCTCTTGGGGTTGAGGGTGAGCAGTTCTTC

D: .
J: TRBJ2-2
size: many
V: TRBV20-1
CDR3: CSARDPGAGAHTGELFF
DNA: TGCAGTGCTAGAGACCCAGGGGCGGGGGCCCACACCGGGGAGCTGTTTTTT

D: .
J: TRBJ2-7
size: many
V: TRBV9
CDR3: CASSVGGSGEQYF
DNA: TGTGCCAGCAGCGTAGGTGGGTCGGGCGAGCAGTACTTC

D: TRBD2
J: TRBJ2-1
size: many
V: TRBV2
CDR3: CASTSTTSGAGEQFF
DNA: TGTGCCAGCACATCTACGACTAGCGGGGCGGGCGAGCAGTTCTTC

D: .
J: TRBJ2-2
size: many
V: TRBV11-1
CDR3: CASSLGRGMVNTGELFF
DNA: TGTGCCAGCAGCCTCGGCAGGGGAATGGTAAACACCGGGGAGCTGTTTTTT

D: TRBD2
J: TRBJ2-3
size: many
V: TRBV2
CDR3: CASSESPSGGAYTQYF
DNA: TGTGCCAGCAGTGAATCCCCCAGCGGGGGGGCGTATACGCAGTATTTT

D: TRBD1
J: TRBJ1-2
size: medium-sized
V: TRBV24-1
CDR3: CATSDQTGGYGYTF
DNA: TGTGCCACCAGTGATCAGACAGGGGGCTATGGCTACACCTTC

D: TRBD1
J: TRBJ1-2
size: many
V: TRBV27
CDR3: CASSATGDYGYTF
DNA: TGTGCCAGCAGTGCGACAGGGGACTATGGCTACACCTTC

D: TRBD2
J: TRBJ2-5
size: many
V: TRBV7-6
CDR3: CASSLPGLARGETQYF
DNA: TGTGCCAGCAGCTTACCAGGACTAGCGAGGGGAGAGACCCAGTACTTC

D: TRBD2
J: TRBJ2-3
size: .
V: TRBV7-9
CDR3: CASSPKGSGGAGGDTQYF
DNA: TGTGCCAGCAGCCCCAAGGGTAGCGGGGGCGCCGGGGGAGATACGCAGTATTTT

D: .
J: TRBJ2-7
size: many
V: TRBV18
CDR3: CASSPPAAFYEQYF
DNA: TGTGCCAGCTCACCACCGGCAGCTTTCTACGAGCAGTACTTC

D: TRBD2
J: TRBJ2-5
size: many
V: TRBV5-1
CDR3: CASSLGPSGGGETQYF
DNA: TGCGCCAGCAGCTTGGGCCCCAGCGGGGGTGGGGAGACCCAGTACTTC

D: .
J: TRBJ1-1
size: many
V: TRBV5-1
CDR3: CASSSTASNTEAFF
DNA: TGCGCCAGCAGCTCGACAGCGTCAAACACTGAAGCTTTCTTT

D: .
J: TRBJ2-1
size: many
V: TRBV14
CDR3: CASSQPHNEQFF
DNA: TGTGCCAGCAGCCAACCCCACAATGAGCAGTTCTTC

D: .
J: TRBJ2-5
size: many
V: TRBV2
CDR3: CASTPEVEETQYF
DNA: TGTGCCAGCACCCCGGAGGTTGAAGAGACCCAGTACTTC

D: TRBD2
J: TRBJ2-4
size: many
V: TRBV13
CDR3: CASSPGGRRIAKNIQYF
DNA: TGTGCCAGCAGCCCGGGGGGGCGTCGGATAGCCAAAAACATTCAGTACTTC

D: TRBD1
J: TRBJ1-2
size: many
V: TRBV20-1
CDR3: CSAPRGLGGYTF
DNA: TGCAGTGCTCCAAGGGGGCTTGGAGGCTACACCTTC

D: .
J: TRBJ1-2
size: many
V: TRBV7-2
CDR3: CASSLVGRADGYTF
DNA: TGTGCCAGCAGCTTAGTGGGCAGGGCTGATGGCTACACCTTC

D: .
J: TRBJ1-3
size: .
V: TRBV15
CDR3: CDTSRDLGGSGNTIYF
DNA: TGTGACACCAGCAGAGATCTTGGGGGGTCTGGAAACACCATATATTTT

D: TRBD1
J: TRBJ1-3
size: .
V: TRBV7-2
CDR3: CASSAGTGAFSGNTIYF
DNA: TGTGCCAGCAGCGCCGGGACAGGGGCCTTCTCTGGAAACACCATATATTTT

D: TRBD1
J: TRBJ2-5
size: many
V: TRBV6-6
CDR3: CASSIQGAGETQYF
DNA: TGTGCCAGCAGTATACAGGGGGCGGGAGAGACCCAGTACTTC

D: .
J: TRBJ2-3
size: many
V: TRBV9
CDR3: CASSVEVSTDTQYF
DNA: TGTGCCAGCAGCGTAGAGGTCAGCACAGATACGCAGTATTTT

D: TRBD1
J: TRBJ1-1
size: many
V: TRBV10-3
CDR3: CASRQGSHTEAFF
DNA: TGTGCCAGCCGACAGGGGTCCCACACTGAAGCTTTCTTT

D: TRBD1
J: TRBJ2-3
size: many
V: TRBV7-8
CDR3: CASSLSTGADTQYF
DNA: TGTGCCAGCAGCTTATCAACAGGGGCAGATACGCAGTATTTT

D: TRBD1
J: TRBJ1-5
size: many
V: TRBV9
CDR3: CASSSGQSNQPQHF
DNA: TGTGCCAGCAGCTCGGGACAGAGCAATCAGCCCCAGCATTTT

D: .
J: TRBJ2-3
size: many
V: TRBV7-2
CDR3: CASSAPDPVFFTDTQYF
DNA: TGTGCCAGCAGCGCCCCGGACCCCGTTTTCTTCACAGATACGCAGTATTTT

D: .
J: TRBJ2-2
size: many
V: TRBV9
CDR3: CASSVGGAGELFF
DNA: TGTGCCAGCAGCGTAGGAGGGGCCGGGGAGCTGTTTTTT

D: TRBD2
J: TRBJ2-5
size: .
V: TRBV5-1
CDR3: CASSTGLAGEVETQYF
DNA: TGCGCCAGCAGCACTGGACTAGCGGGGGAAGTGGAGACCCAGTACTTC

D: TRBD1
J: TRBJ2-7
size: many
V: TRBV6-6
CDR3: CASRSGTGSYEQYF
DNA: TGTGCCAGCAGGTCCGGGACAGGCTCCTACGAGCAGTACTTC

D: TRBD2
J: TRBJ2-3
size: many
V: TRBV5-1
CDR3: CASSPWGGADTQYF
DNA: TGCGCCAGCAGCCCTTGGGGGGGGGCAGATACGCAGTATTTT

D: .
J: TRBJ1-1
size: many
V: TRBV7-2
CDR3: CASAAGGMMNTEAFF
DNA: TGTGCCAGCGCCGCTGGGGGTATGATGAACACTGAAGCTTTCTTT

D: TRBD1
J: TRBJ1-2
size: .
V: TRBV12-3/TRBV12-4
CDR3: CASSPTPGTGFNYGYTF
DNA: TGTGCCAGCAGTCCGACCCCCGGGACAGGGTTTAACTATGGCTACACCTTC